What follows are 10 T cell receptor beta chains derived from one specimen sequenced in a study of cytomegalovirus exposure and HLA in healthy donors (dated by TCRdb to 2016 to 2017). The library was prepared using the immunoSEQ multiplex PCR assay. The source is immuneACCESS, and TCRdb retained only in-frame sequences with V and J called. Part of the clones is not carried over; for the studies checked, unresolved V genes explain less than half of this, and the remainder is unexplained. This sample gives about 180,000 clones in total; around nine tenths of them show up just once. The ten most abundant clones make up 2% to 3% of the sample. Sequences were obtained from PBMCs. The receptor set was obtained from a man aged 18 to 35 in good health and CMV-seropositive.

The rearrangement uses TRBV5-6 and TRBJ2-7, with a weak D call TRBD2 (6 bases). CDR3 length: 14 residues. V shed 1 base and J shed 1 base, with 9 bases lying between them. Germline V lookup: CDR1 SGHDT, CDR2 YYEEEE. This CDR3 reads CASSLRRGSYEQYF. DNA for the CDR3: TGTGCCAGCAGCTTGCGGCGGGGTTCCTACGAGCAGTACTTC.

CDR3: CASSRRATRLYNEQFF. The CDR3 region has the DNA TGTGCCAGCAGCCGCAGAGCGACCCGCCTGTACAATGAGCAGTTCTTC. This sequence joins TRBV14 and TRBJ2-1; no definite D call. There are 16 residues in the CDR3. CDR1 and CDR2 from the germline V gene are SGHDN and FVKESK. V shed 4 bases and J shed 4 bases, with 17 bases lying between them.

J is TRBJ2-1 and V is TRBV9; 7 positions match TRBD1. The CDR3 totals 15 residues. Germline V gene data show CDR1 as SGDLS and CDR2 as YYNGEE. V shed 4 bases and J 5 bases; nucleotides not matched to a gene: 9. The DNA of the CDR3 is TGTGCCAGCAGCCCCTTCATAGGGGGCAACAATGAGCAGTTCTTC. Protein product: CASSPFIGGNNEQFF.

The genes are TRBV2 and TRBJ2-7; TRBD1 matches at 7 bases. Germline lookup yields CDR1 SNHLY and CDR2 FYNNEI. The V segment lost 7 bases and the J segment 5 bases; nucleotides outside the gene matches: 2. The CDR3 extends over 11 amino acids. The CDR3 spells CASTTGDEQYF. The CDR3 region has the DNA TGTGCCAGCACTACAGGGGACGAGCAGTACTTC.

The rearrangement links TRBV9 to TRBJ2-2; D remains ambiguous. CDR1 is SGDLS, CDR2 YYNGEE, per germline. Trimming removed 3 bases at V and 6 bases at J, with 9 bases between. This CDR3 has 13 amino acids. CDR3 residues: CASSAPPPGELFF. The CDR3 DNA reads TGTGCCAGCAGCGCCCCCCCTCCCGGGGAGCTGTTTTTT.

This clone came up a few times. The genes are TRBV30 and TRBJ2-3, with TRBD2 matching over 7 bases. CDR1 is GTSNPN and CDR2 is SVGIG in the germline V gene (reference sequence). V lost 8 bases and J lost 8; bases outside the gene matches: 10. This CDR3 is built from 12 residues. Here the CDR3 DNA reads TGTGCCCTCGGGAGGTCCCCGGGTACGCAGTATTTT. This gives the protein CALGRSPGTQYF. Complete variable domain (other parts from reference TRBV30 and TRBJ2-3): SQTIHQWPATLVQPVGSPLSLECTVEGTSNPNLYWYRQAAGRGLQLLFYSVGIGQISSEVPQNLSASRPQDRQFILSSKKLLLSDSGFYLCALGRSPGTQYFGPGTRLTVL.

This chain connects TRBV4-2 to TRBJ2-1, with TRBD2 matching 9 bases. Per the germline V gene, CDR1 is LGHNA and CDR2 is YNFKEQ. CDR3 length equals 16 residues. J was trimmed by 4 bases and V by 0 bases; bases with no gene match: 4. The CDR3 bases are TGTGCCAGCAGCCAAGATGTGCGGGGGGGGTACAATGAGCAGTTCTTC. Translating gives CASSQDVRGGYNEQFF.

This CDR3 reads CASRRLGQGNQPQHF. The CDR3 region has the DNA TGTGCCAGCAGGCGCCTAGGACAGGGTAATCAGCCCCAGCATTTT. V is TRBV6-5 and J is TRBJ1-5; 8 nucleotides align to TRBD1. CDR1 is MNHEY and CDR2 is SVGAGI in the germline V gene. The CDR3 sequence is 15 residues long. J was trimmed by 4 bases and V by 6 bases; bases with no gene match: 8.

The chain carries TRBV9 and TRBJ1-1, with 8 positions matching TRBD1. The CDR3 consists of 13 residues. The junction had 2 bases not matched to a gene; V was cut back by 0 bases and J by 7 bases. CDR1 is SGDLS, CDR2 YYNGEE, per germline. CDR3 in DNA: TGTGCCAGCAGCGTAGGGGGGACAGGTGAAGCTTTCTTT. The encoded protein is CASSVGGTGEAFF. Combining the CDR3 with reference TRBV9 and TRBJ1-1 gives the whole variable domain DSGVTQTPKHLITATGQRVTLRCSPRSGDLSVYWYQQSLDQGLQFLIQYYNGEERAKGNILERFSAQQFPDLHSELNLSSLELGDSALYFCASSVGGTGEAFFGQGTRLTVV.

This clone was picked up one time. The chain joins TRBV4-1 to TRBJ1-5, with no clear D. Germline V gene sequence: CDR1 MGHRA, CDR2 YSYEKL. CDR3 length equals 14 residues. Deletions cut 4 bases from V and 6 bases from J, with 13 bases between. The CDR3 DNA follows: TGCGCCAGCAGCCCCACAGTAAGCGGTCAGCCCCAGCATTTT. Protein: CASSPTVSGQPQHF.